One sample yielded the 27 T cell receptor beta chains listed below, sequenced in a study of shared clonotypes between healthy human individuals. Produced via immunoSEQ multiplex PCR; TCRdb's table is partial and in-frame only. The data hold about 2.4 million clones, with more than 85% observed a single time. Material: naive CD4+ T cells from PBMCs. Regarding subset: CD45RA+ positively selected. The receptors were gathered from a man aged 18 to 30 in good health. Some clones in this sample may be carry-over from other donors' samples.

The chain combines TRBV6-5 with TRBJ2-5; TRBD1 aligns across 10 bases. The CDR3 runs to 14 residues. V lost 5 bases, J lost 11 bases, and 11 bases stayed unmatched. Germline CDR1 reads MNHEY; CDR2 reads SVGAGI. The chain's CDR3 is CASSTGTGVGGQYF. CDR3 DNA: TGTGCCAGCAGTACCGGGACAGGGGTTGGAGGGCAGTACTTC.

V and J are TRBV5-1 and TRBJ2-1, with D tentatively TRBD1 (5 bases). The CDR3 totals 16 residues. Between the trimmed V and J ends, which lost 0 bases and 0 bases, there was a span of 10 bases. CDR1 and CDR2 (germline): SGHRS, YFSETQ. The chain's CDR3 is CASSLEGHNSYNEQFF. The CDR3 coding sequence is TGCGCCAGCAGCTTGGAAGGACACAACTCCTACAATGAGCAGTTCTTC.

The chain joins TRBV4-2 to TRBJ2-7; 8 nucleotides agree with TRBD2. J lost 0 bases, V lost 4 bases, and 17 bases had no gene match. This CDR3 has 19 amino acids. The germline CDR1 and CDR2 sequences are LGHNA and YNFKEQ. CDR3 region: CASSLSGVAGGRNSYEQYF. The CDR3 nucleotides are TGTGCCAGCAGCCTTTCAGGGGTGGCGGGAGGAAGAAACTCCTACGAGCAGTACTTC.

The chain is built from TRBV7-2 and TRBJ2-5, with a weak D call TRBD2 (6 bases). Trimming left V 3 bases short and J 4 bases short, with 15 bases between. The V gene's germline CDR1 is SGHTA and CDR2 FQGNSA. The CDR3 sequence is 15 residues long. In nucleotides, the CDR3 is TGTGCCAGCAGCTTCAGGGCATTGGGGGGAGAGACCCAGTACTTC. Translating gives CASSFRALGGETQYF.

In its sample, this clone was seen once. This chain links TRBV29-1 with TRBJ2-1, with TRBD1 matching 7 bases. The CDR3 totals 12 residues. The V gene end was trimmed by 6 bases and the J gene end by 13 bases; junction bases not matched to a gene: 12. Germline CDR1 is SQVTM and CDR2 is ANQGSEA. CDR3 in amino acids: CSVVPDREIQFF. Here the CDR3 DNA reads TGCAGCGTCGTTCCAGACAGGGAGATTCAGTTCTTC.

The V and J genes are TRBV7-8 and TRBJ1-4; 12 positions match TRBD1. In germline, CDR1 is SGHVS, CDR2 FQNEAQ. The V segment lost 5 bases and the J segment 6 bases; nucleotides outside the gene matches: 13. The CDR3 is made up of 18 amino acids. CDR3 amino acids: CASSPKPGQGAPHEKLFF. CDR3 coding DNA: TGTGCCAGCAGCCCGAAACCGGGACAGGGGGCGCCCCATGAAAAACTGTTTTTT.

As concerns this clone: One end of the junction is discordant with germline, which a read error may explain. The genes are TRBV11-1 and TRBJ2-7; D is possibly TRBD2 (5 bases). Germline loops: CDR1 SGHAT, CDR2 FQDESV (reference sequence). This CDR3 comprises 16 residues. The CDR3 region is CASGLGGSISSYEQYF. For the CDR3, the DNA is TGTGCCAGCGGCTTAGGCGGGTCAATCAGCTCCTACGAGCAGTACTTC. The whole variable domain, filled in from reference TRBV11-1 and TRBJ2-7, reads EAEVAQSPRYKITEKSQAVAFWCDPISGHATLYWYRQILGQGPELLVQFQDESVVDDSQLPKDRFSAERLKGVDSTLKIQPAELGDSAMYLCASGLGGSISSYEQYFGPGTRLTVT.

Comments on this clone: The sample holds other DNA sequences that translate to the same CDR3. The chain uses TRBV7-2 and TRBJ2-7; no firm D call. CDR1 SGHTA and CDR2 FQGNSA come from the germline V gene. The CDR3 covers 13 residues. V was trimmed by 1 base and J by 3 bases, leaving 7 bases between them. This CDR3 reads CASSLVQNYEQYF. For the CDR3, the DNA is TGTGCCAGCAGCTTAGTCCAGAACTACGAGCAGTACTTC.

The J gene is TRBJ2-5, the V gene TRBV7-9; TRBD1 matches at 10 bases. The CDR3 runs to 17 residues. V trimming: 1 base; J trimming: 7 bases; junction bases outside the gene matches: 12. Germline lookup yields CDR1 SEHNR and CDR2 FQNEAQ (reference sequence). The CDR3 here is CASSLVGQGTSTGTQYF. The CDR3 coding sequence is TGTGCCAGCAGCTTAGTGGGACAGGGGACCTCCACCGGGACCCAGTACTTC.

The CDR3 DNA is TGTGCCAGCAGTCCCCTGGGGGAGGTGGGGACCGGGGAGCTGTTTTTT. Amino acid sequence: CASSPLGEVGTGELFF. This chain joins TRBV28 and TRBJ2-2; D possibly corresponds to TRBD2 (6 bases). The CDR3 totals 16 residues. CDR1 and CDR2 (germline): MDHEN, SYDVKM. Trimming removed 5 bases at V and 5 bases at J, with 18 bases between. Full variable domain (outside the CDR3, taken from reference TRBV28 and TRBJ2-2): DVKVTQSSRYLVKRTGEKVFLECVQDMDHENMFWYRQDPGLGLRLIYFSYDVKMKEKGDIPEGYSVSREKKERFSLILESASTNQTSMYLCASSPLGEVGTGELFFGEGSRLTVL.

The genes are TRBV2 and TRBJ1-1, with unresolved D. The germline V and J ends were trimmed by 5 bases and 3 bases, with 10 bases remaining between them. In germline, CDR1 is SNHLY, CDR2 FYNNEI. The CDR3 is 13 amino acids. The DNA of the CDR3 is TGTGCCAGCAGTCAAAAACCGGACACTGAAGCTTTCTTT. Translation: CASSQKPDTEAFF.

This chain joins TRBV2 and TRBJ2-7; 9 nucleotides agree with TRBD2. With V trimmed by 6 bases and J by 6 bases, 15 bases remained unmatched. Germline V gives CDR1 SNHLY, CDR2 FYNNEI. The CDR3 is made up of 16 amino acids. The CDR3 coding sequence is TGTGCCAGCAGCGCCTCTATTGCGGGAGGGCCGGGCGAGCAGTACTTC. Translation gives CASSASIAGGPGEQYF.

This rearrangement joins TRBV7-3 to TRBJ2-1; D is possibly TRBD2 (6 bases). CDR3 size: 14 residues. From germline, CDR1 is SGHTA and CDR2 FQGTGA. Trimming removed 5 bases from V and 8 bases from J, with 16 bases in between. The CDR3: CASSQETGADEQFF. As DNA, the CDR3 is TGTGCCAGCAGCCAGGAAACGGGAGCGGATGAGCAGTTCTTC.

The chain is built from TRBV28 and TRBJ2-1, with D tentatively TRBD2 (5 bases). Looked up from germline, CDR1 is MDHEN and CDR2 is SYDVKM. This CDR3 contains 13 residues. V shed 8 bases and J shed 4 bases, with 12 bases lying between them. Written as DNA, the CDR3 is TGTGCCAGCGGCGGGCCCGGGTACAATGAGCAGTTCTTC. Its protein is CASGGPGYNEQFF.

V usage is TRBV5-1 and J usage is TRBJ2-5; D unresolved. V lost 4 bases, J lost 2 bases, and 15 bases lay in between. The CDR3 totals 15 residues. The germline CDR1 and CDR2 sequences are SGHRS and YFSETQ. CDR3 in DNA: TGCGCCAGCAGCGCCCGCGCAGGCGCGCAAGAGACCCAGTACTTC. It translates to CASSARAGAQETQYF.

The chain carries TRBV7-2 and TRBJ2-1; 11 nucleotides line up with TRBD2. The CDR3 is 16 residues long. After removal of 2 bases from V and 2 bases from J, the junction contained 2 bases not matched to a gene. Germline assignment: CDR1 SGHTA and CDR2 FQGNSA. The CDR3 DNA sequence: TGTGCCAGCAGCTTATTGGGACTAGCGGCCTACAATGAGCAGTTCTTC. It encodes CASSLLGLAAYNEQFF.

The rearrangement joins TRBV18 to TRBJ1-5, with D tentatively TRBD1 (5 bases). The germline V gene has CDR1 KGHSH and CDR2 LQKENI. Trimming stripped 6 bases from V and 1 base from J, with 13 bases between. The CDR3 has 15 amino acids. The CDR3: CASSPGSLSNQPQHF. Written as DNA, the CDR3 is TGTGCCAGCTCCCCAGGGTCTTTGAGCAATCAGCCCCAGCATTTT.

The V gene is TRBV10-2, the J gene TRBJ2-1; 9 bases fit TRBD2. The CDR3 contains 15 residues. CDR1 is WSHSY, CDR2 SAAADI, per germline. CDR3 sequence reads: CAIKTVAGEYNEQFF. Written as DNA, the CDR3 is TGCGCTATTAAGACCGTAGCGGGAGAGTACAATGAGCAGTTCTTC.

This sequence joins TRBV5-1 and TRBJ1-1; 7 positions match TRBD1. V gave up 0 bases and J gave up 1 base; unmatched junction bases: 9. The CDR3 runs 17 residues. The germline CDR1 and CDR2 sequences are SGHRS and YFSETQ. The CDR3 loop reads CASSLARGAQGNTEAFF. The CDR3 nucleotides read TGCGCCAGCAGCTTGGCCAGGGGGGCGCAAGGGAACACTGAAGCTTTCTTT.

Points on this clone: Different DNA sequences within this sample yield the same CDR3. The J gene is TRBJ2-3, the V gene TRBV28, with D possibly matching TRBD1 (6 bases). The CDR3 has 14 amino acids. Germline values: CDR1 MDHEN, CDR2 SYDVKM. V lost 6 bases, J lost 1 base, and 11 bases lay in between. The chain's CDR3 is CASSFRGGTDTQYF. CDR3 DNA sequence: TGTGCCAGCAGCTTCAGGGGTGGCACAGATACGCAGTATTTT.

The chain employs TRBV9 and TRBJ1-5, with 7 bases lining up with TRBD1. The germline gives CDR1 SGDLS, CDR2 YYNGEE. This CDR3 has 18 amino acids. The junction had 12 bases not matched to a gene; V was cut back by 0 bases and J by 3 bases. The CDR3 DNA is TGTGCCAGCAGCGTAGTTAGGGGGACAGACGGCCCCAATCAGCCCCAGCATTTT. Translation gives CASSVVRGTDGPNQPQHF.

This chain links TRBV5-4 with TRBJ2-7, with 9 bases aligning to TRBD2. V shed 3 bases, J shed 7 bases, and the junction held 5 bases outside the gene matches. The CDR3 runs 13 residues. CDR1 and CDR2 (germline): SGHNT, YYREEE (reference sequence). The CDR3 loop reads CASSSRAGGEQYF. As DNA, the CDR3 is TGTGCCAGCAGCTCCCGGGCGGGAGGGGAGCAGTACTTC.

This rearrangement joins TRBV2 to TRBJ1-5; 7 bases line up with TRBD1. The germline CDR1 and CDR2 sequences are SNHLY and FYNNEI. The CDR3 contains 13 residues. J was trimmed by 5 bases and V by 7 bases; bases with no gene match: 5. The CDR3 coding sequence is TGTGCCAGCAAAGGACAGGCGGATCAGCCCCAGCATTTT. This codes for CASKGQADQPQHF.

The rearrangement uses TRBV18 and TRBJ1-5; 12 bases are shared with TRBD1. V lost 3 bases, J lost 3 bases, and 6 bases stayed unmatched. The CDR3 is 17 amino acids. The V gene's germline CDR1 is KGHSH and CDR2 LQKENI. This chain's CDR3 is CASSPGTGGSVNQPQHF. DNA of the CDR3: TGTGCCAGCTCACCCGGGACAGGGGGCTCTGTCAATCAGCCCCAGCATTTT. The full variable domain, completed using reference TRBV18 and TRBJ1-5, is NAGVMQNPRHLVRRRGQEARLRCSPMKGHSHVYWYRQLPEEGLKFMVYLQKENIIDESGMPKERFSAEFPKEGPSILRIQQVVRGDSAAYFCASSPGTGGSVNQPQHFGDGTRLSIL.

This chain uses TRBV4-3 with TRBJ1-2; 8 bases are a match to TRBD1. The CDR3 runs to 16 residues. Germline V gives CDR1 LGHNA, CDR2 YSLEER. V shed 3 bases and J 4 bases; nucleotides not matched to a gene: 10. The CDR3 DNA reads TGCGCCAGCAGCCAGGCGGGACAGGACCCAATCTATGGCTACACCTTC. Its protein is CASSQAGQDPIYGYTF.

V is TRBV11-3 and J is TRBJ1-1; D is unresolved. The germline CDR1 and CDR2 sequences are SGHNT and YENEEA. The ends were cut back, 1 base at V and 3 bases at J, with 9 bases in the middle. The CDR3 extends over 14 amino acids. This CDR3 reads CASSLGGRDTEAFF. CDR3 bases: TGTGCCAGCAGCTTAGGAGGTAGGGACACTGAAGCTTTCTTT.

The chain is built from TRBV7-9 and TRBJ1-2; D may be TRBD1 (6 bases). Germline values: CDR1 SEHNR, CDR2 FQNEAQ (reference sequence). V was clipped by 5 bases and J by 7 bases, with 17 bases between them. The length of the CDR3 is 14 residues. The CDR3 sequence: CASSMQYRVGGYTF. The CDR3 DNA reads TGTGCCAGCAGCATGCAGTACAGGGTGGGTGGCTACACCTTC.